This paragraph covers one T cell receptor beta chain sequence. The sample originates from a study of blood T cell repertoires in COVID-19. Some clones are missing from TCRdb's copy, which holds only in-frame ones; the method was immunoSEQ multiplex PCR. The sample lists 120,000 to 150,000 clones, around 87% occurring once. This CDR3 spans 14 amino acids. J was trimmed by 3 bases and V by 0 bases; bases with no gene match: 2. Germline-derived CDR1 and CDR2 are SGDLS and YYNGEE. Sequencing was performed on peripheral blood. This TCR derives from a man in his fifties who had recovered from COVID-19. The rearrangement joins TRBV9 to TRBJ1-1; 7 bases are shared with TRBD1. The chain's CDR3 is CASSVGQGDTEAFF. CDR3 nucleotides: TGTGCCAGCAGCGTAGGGCAGGGGGACACTGAAGCTTTCTTT.